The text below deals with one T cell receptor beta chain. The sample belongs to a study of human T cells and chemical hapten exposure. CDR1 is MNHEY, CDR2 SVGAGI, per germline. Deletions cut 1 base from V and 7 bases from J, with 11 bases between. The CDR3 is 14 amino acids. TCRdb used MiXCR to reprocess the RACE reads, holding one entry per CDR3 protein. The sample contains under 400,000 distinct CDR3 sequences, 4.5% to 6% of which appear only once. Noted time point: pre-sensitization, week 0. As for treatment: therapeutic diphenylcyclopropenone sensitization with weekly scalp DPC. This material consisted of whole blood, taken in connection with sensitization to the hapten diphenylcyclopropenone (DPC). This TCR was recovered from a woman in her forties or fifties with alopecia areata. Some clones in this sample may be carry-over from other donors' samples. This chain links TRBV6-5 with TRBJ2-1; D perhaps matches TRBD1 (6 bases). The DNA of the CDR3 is TGTGCCAGCAGTTACTGGGGGACACTAAATGAGCAGTTCTTC. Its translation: CASSYWGTLNEQFF.